This T cell receptor beta chain was sequenced for a study of shared clonotypes between healthy human individuals. The investigators split CD4+ cells into a CD45RA+ naive subset and a CD45RA-negative memory subset. Turning to this clone: Its antigen is not known.

Findings and caveats of the study: Larger estimated richness was generally seen in naive subsets than in memory subsets. The study found about 5% of naive CD4 clonotypes shared across four donors.

The CDR3 runs to 12 residues. CDR1 and CDR2 from the germline V gene are MNHEY and SMNVEV (reference sequence). Trimming took 8 bases from V and 4 from J, leaving 9 bases between them. Measured with immunoSEQ multiplex PCR; TCRdb has only the in-frame clones, and not every one. This table has 1,500,000 or so clones, roughly 95% appearing once. The chain carries TRBV27 and TRBJ2-1; no clear D gene. The receptor comes from a man aged 25-45 years in good health. The sequenced sample was naive CD4+ T cells sorted from blood. Sample subset: CD45RA+ positively selected. The CDR3 protein is CASHASYNEQFF. In DNA form, the CDR3 reads TGTGCCAGCCACGCATCGTACAATGAGCAGTTCTTC.